What follows is one T cell receptor beta chain and its context. Its antigen is unidentified. This CDR3 is built from 14 residues. Losses at the gene ends were 3 bases for V and 4 bases for J; bases not matched to a gene: 5. Looked up from germline, CDR1 is KGHSH and CDR2 is LQKENI. This specimen comes from a study of cytomegalovirus exposure and HLA in healthy donors. Study-level results: A later analysis reported that several of the most significant clusters appeared to be linked to common viral pathogens, among them Epstein-Barr virus. Later examination showed HLA-associated TCR beta chains had greater clonal expansion than equally common others. The study carried out a later analysis of TCR beta sequences. It associated some 17,000 of them with specific HLA alleles at a false discovery rate of 0.05.

PCR primers comprised 60 Vbeta and 13 Jbeta primers. The data were produced by immunoSEQ multiplex PCR, yet TCRdb's version contains in-frame clones alone and is incomplete. The sample has 200,000 to 250,000 clones, 85% to 90% seen once. The chain has TRBV18 and TRBJ2-5; the match to TRBD1 covers 7 bases. The sequencing input was PBMCs. The receptor was isolated from a human donor in good health. CDR3 nucleotides: TGTGCCAGCTCACCTCGACAGGGATCAGAGACCCAGTACTTC. Amino acid sequence: CASSPRQGSETQYF.